Listed here are 6 T cell receptor beta chains from one sample, sequenced in a study of technical replicates of blood from a handful of donors. Libraries were prepared by immunoSEQ multiplex PCR; TCRdb keeps only in-frame clonotypes and omits some of them. Of some 89,000 clones listed, approximately 95% are singletons. Material for sequencing was T cells isolated from PBMCs. The receptors originated from a human donor in good health.

The chain employs TRBV10-3 and TRBJ2-3; 7 bases agree with TRBD2. CDR1 is ENHRY, CDR2 SYGVKD, per germline. V gave up 5 bases and J gave up 1 base; unmatched junction bases: 3. The CDR3 contains 14 residues. The CDR3 region has the DNA TGTGCCATCAGTACTGCGGGAGGCACAGATACGCAGTATTTT. It yields the protein CAISTAGGTDTQYF.

The chain has TRBV2 and TRBJ2-7; D remains unclear. CDR1 SNHLY and CDR2 FYNNEI come from the germline V gene. The CDR3 consists of 14 residues. The V end was cut by 3 bases, the J end by 3 bases, with 12 bases between. The CDR3 loop reads CASSDPSTVYEQYF. DNA of the CDR3: TGTGCCAGCAGTGATCCTAGTACCGTCTACGAGCAGTACTTC.

The chain is built from TRBV9 and TRBJ2-1; 8 bases are a match to TRBD1. The V gene end was trimmed by 3 bases and the J gene end by 4 bases; junction bases not matched to a gene: 6. CDR1 and CDR2 from the germline V gene are SGDLS and YYNGEE. The length of the CDR3 is 15 residues. DNA of the CDR3: TGTGCCAGCAGCGGAGGACAGGGCCCTTACAATGAGCAGTTCTTC. Translation: CASSGGQGPYNEQFF.

The rearrangement uses TRBV15 and TRBJ1-2; a weak D match, TRBD1 (6 bases). Per the germline V gene, CDR1 is LNHNV and CDR2 is YYDKDF (reference sequence). This CDR3 spans 13 amino acids. Between the trimmed V and J ends, which lost 5 bases and 4 bases, there was a span of 11 bases. The CDR3 sequence: CATSLQGTYGYTF. DNA for the CDR3: TGTGCCACCAGCTTACAGGGCACCTATGGCTACACCTTC.

The CDR3 bases are TGCGCCAGCAGCCAAGTAGGACTAGCCCACGAGCAGTACTTC. Its protein product is CASSQVGLAHEQYF. The chain is built from TRBV4-1 and TRBJ2-7, with 8 bases that match TRBD2. This CDR3 spans 14 amino acids. Looked up from germline, CDR1 is MGHRA and CDR2 is YSYEKL. With V trimmed by 1 base and J by 5 bases, 4 bases remained unmatched.

About this clone itself: Additional DNA sequences in this sample encode the identical CDR3. This rearrangement joins TRBV7-9 to TRBJ2-7, with a possible D match to TRBD1 (5 bases). The CDR3 totals 12 residues. V lost 3 bases and J lost 4, with 7 bases in between. Germline lookup yields CDR1 SEHNR and CDR2 FQNEAQ (reference sequence). DNA of the CDR3: TGTGCCAGCAGCTTTACAGGTTACGAGCAGTACTTC. Amino acids: CASSFTGYEQYF.